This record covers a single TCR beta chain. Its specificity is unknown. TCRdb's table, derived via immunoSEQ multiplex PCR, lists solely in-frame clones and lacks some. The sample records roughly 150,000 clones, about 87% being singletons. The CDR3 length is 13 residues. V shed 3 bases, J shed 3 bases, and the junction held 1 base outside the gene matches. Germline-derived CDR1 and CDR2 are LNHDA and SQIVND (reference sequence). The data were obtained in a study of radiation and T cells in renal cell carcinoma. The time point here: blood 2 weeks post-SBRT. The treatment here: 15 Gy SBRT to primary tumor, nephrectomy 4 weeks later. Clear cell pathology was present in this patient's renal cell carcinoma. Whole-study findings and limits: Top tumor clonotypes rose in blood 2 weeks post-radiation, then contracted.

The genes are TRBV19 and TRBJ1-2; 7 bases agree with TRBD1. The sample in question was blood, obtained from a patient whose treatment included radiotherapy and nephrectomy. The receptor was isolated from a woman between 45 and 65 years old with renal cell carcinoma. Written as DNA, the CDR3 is TGTGCCAGTAGTATTACAGGGGACTATGGCTACACCTTC. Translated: CASSITGDYGYTF.